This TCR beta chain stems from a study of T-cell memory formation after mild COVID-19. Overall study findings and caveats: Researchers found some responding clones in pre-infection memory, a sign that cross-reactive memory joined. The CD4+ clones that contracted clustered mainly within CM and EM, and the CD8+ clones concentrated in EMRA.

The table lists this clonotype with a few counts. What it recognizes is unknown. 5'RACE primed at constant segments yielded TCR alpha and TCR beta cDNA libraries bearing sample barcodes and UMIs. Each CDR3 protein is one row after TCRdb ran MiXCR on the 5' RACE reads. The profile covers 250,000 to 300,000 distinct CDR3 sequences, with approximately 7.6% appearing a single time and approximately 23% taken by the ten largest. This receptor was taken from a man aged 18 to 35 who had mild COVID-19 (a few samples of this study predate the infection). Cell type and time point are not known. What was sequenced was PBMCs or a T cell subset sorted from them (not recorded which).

CDR3 in amino acids: CASNRQGAVDTQYF. In nucleotides, the CDR3 is TGTGCCAGCAACCGACAGGGGGCTGTAGATACGCAGTATTTT. The V and J genes are TRBV7-9 and TRBJ2-3; 10 bases match TRBD1. Losses at the gene ends were 7 bases for V and 5 bases for J; bases not matched to a gene: 6. CDR3 length equals 14 residues. The germline V gene has CDR1 SEHNR and CDR2 FQNEAQ (reference sequence).